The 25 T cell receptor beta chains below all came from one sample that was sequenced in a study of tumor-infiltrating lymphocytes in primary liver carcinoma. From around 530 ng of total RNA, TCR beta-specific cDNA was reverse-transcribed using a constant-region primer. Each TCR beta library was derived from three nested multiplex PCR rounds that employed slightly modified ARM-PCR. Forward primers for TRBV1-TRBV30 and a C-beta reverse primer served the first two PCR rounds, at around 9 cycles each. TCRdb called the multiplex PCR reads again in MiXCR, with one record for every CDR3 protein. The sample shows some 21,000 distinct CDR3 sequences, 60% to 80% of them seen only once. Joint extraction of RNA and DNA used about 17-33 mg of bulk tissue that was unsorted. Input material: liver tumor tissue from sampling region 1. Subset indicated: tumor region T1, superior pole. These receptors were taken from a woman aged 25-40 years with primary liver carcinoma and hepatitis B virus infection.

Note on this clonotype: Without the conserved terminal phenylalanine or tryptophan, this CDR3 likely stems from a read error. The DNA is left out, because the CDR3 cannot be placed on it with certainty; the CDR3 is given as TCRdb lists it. CDR3 loop: CASSLGLAGGLGNEQFV. V and J are TRBV5-1 and TRBJ2-1; the listed D gene, TRBD2, was not tested against the DNA. Per germline, CDR1 SGHRS and CDR2 YFSETQ. The CDR3 is 17 residues long, ends included.

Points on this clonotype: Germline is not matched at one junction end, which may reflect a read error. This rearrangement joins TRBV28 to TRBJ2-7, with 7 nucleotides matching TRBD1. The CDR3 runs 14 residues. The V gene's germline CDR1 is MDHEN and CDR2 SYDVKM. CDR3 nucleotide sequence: TGTGCTAGCAGTTCAACCGGGACAGAGGGCGAGCAGTACTTT. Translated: CASSSTGTEGEQYF.

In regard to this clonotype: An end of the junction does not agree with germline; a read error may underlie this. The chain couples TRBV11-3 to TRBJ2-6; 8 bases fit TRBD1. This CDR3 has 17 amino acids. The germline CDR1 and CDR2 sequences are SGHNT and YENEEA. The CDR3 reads CACSPRTGTSGANVLTF. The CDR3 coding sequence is TGTGCCTGCAGTCCTCGGACAGGGACCAGTGGGGCCAACGTCCTGACTTTC. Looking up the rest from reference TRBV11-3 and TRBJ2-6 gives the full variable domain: EAGVVQSPRYKIIEKKQPVAFWCNPISGHNTLYWYLQNLGQGPELLIRYENEEAVDDSQLPKDRFSAERLKGVDSTLKIQPAELGDSAVYLCACSPRTGTSGANVLTFGAGSRLTVL.

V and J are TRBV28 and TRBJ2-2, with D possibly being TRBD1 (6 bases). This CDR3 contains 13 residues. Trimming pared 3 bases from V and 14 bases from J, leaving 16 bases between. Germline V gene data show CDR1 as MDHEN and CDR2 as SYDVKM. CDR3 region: CASSLRGSADLFF. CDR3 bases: TGTGCCAGCAGTTTGAGGGGGAGCGCGGACCTGTTTTTT.

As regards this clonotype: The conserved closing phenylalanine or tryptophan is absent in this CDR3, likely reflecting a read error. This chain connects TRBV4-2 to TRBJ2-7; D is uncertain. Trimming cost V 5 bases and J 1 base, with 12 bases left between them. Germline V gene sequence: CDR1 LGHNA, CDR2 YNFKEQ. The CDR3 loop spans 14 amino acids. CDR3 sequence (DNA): TGTGCCAGCAGCATTTGGATTCATTCCTACGAGCAGTACTTA. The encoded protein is CASSIWIHSYEQYL.

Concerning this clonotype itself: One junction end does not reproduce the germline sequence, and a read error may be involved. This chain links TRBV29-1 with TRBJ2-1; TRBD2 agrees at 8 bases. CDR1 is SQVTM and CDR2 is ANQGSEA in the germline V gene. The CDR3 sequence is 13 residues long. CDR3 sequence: CGADGTRDNEQFF. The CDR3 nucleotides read TGCGGCGCTGACGGGACTAGAGACAATGAACAGTTCTTC.

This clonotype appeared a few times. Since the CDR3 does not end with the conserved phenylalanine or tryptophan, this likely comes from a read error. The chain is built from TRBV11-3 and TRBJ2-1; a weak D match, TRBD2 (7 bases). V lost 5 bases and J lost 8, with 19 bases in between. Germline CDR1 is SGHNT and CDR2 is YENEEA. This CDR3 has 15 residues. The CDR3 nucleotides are TGTGCCAGCAGCCGACAAGCGAGGGGGGGGTATGAGCAGTTCTCC. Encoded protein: CASSRQARGGYEQFS.

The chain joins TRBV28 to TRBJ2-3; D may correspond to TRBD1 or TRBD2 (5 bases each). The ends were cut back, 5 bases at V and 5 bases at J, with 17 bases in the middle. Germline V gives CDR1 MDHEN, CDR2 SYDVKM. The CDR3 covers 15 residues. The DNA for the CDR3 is TGTGCCAGCAGTCACTCATCGGGACGGCAAGATACGCAGTATTTT. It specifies CASSHSSGRQDTQYF.

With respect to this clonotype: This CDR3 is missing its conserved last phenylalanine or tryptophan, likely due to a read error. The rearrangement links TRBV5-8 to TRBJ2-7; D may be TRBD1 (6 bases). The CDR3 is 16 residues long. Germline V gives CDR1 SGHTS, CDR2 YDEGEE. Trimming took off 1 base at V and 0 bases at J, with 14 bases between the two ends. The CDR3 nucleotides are TGTGCCAGCAGCTTGCTCAGGGGCAATATCTCCTACGAGCAGTACTTA. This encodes CASSLLRGNISYEQYL.

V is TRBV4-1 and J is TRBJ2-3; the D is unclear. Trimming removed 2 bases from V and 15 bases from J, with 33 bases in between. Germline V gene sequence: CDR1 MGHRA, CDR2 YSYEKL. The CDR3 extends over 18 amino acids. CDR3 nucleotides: TGCGCCAGCAGCCAACTAGGCATGGTAGCTGAAGACTCGGATATACAATATTTT. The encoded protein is CASSQLGMVAEDSDIQYF.

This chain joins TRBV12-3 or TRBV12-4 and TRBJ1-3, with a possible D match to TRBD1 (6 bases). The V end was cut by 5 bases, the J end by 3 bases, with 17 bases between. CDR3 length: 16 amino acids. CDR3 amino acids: CASSGVATGIGNTIYF. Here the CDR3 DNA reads TGTGCCAGCAGTGGCGTTGCCACAGGGATTGGAAACACCATATATTTT.

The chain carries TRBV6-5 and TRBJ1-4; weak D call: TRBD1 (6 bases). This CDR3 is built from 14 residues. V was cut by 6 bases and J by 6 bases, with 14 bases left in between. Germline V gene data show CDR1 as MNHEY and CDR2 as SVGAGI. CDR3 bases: TGTGCCAGCAGGGATACAGGGTGGGATGAAAAACTGTTTTTT. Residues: CASRDTGWDEKLFF.

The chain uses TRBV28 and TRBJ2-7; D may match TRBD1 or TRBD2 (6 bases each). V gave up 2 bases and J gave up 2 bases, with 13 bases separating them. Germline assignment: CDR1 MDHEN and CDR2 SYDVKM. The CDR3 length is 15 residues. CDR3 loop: CASSLIRGPPYEQYF. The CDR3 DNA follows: TGTGCCAGCAGTTTAATCCGGGGGCCTCCCTACGAGCAGTACTTC.

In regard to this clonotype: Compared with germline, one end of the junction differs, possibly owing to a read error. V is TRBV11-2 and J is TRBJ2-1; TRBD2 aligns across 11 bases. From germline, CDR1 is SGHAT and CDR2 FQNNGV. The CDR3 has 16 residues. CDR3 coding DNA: TGTTCCAGCAGCACTTCTCTAGCGGGAGGATACAATGAACAGTTCTTC. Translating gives CSSSTSLAGGYNEQFF.

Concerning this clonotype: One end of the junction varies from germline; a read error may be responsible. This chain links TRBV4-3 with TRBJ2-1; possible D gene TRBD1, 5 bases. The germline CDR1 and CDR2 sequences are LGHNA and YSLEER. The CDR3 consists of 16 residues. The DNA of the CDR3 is TGCGCCAGCAACCAAGATTGGGGCTACGCATACAATGAGCAGTTCTTC. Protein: CASNQDWGYAYNEQFF.

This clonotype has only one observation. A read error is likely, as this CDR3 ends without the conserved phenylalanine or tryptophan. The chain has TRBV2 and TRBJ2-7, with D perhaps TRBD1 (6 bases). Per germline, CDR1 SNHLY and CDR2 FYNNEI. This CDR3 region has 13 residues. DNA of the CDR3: TGTACCAGTAGTCCAACCCAGGGGTGGGAGCAGTACTTA. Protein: CTSSPTQGWEQYL.

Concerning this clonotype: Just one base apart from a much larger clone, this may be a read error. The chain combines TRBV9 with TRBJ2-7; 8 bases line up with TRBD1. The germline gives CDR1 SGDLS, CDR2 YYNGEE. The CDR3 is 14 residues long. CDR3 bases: TGTGTCAGCAGCCCCCAGGACAGGGTGGACGAGCAGTACTTC. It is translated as CVSSPQDRVDEQYF.

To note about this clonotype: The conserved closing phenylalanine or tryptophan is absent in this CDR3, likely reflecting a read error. The CDR3 nucleotides are TGTGCCACTTGTGTCGACAGGGGGATGAGAGCTTTCTTA. Translating it yields CATCVDRGMRAFL. The chain recombines TRBV19 with TRBJ1-1; 9 bases match TRBD1. The CDR3 has 13 residues. Germline V CDR1 and CDR2: LNHDA, SQIVND (reference sequence). V was pared by 10 bases and J by 10 bases, with 13 bases of the junction left unmatched.

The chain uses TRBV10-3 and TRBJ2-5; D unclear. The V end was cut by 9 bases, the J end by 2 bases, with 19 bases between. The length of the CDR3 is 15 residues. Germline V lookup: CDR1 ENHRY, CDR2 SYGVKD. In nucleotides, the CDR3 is TGTGCCATGAATGAGTCGGCTACCAAACAAGAGACCCAGTACTTC. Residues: CAMNESATKQETQYF.

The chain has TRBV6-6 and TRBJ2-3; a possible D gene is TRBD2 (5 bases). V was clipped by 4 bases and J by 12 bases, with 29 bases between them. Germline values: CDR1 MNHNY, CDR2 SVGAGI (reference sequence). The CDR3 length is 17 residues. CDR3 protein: CASSSTLDRGEQIGQYF. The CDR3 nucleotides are TGTGCCAGCAGTTCCACCTTAGACCGGGGAGAACAGATAGGACAGTATTTT.

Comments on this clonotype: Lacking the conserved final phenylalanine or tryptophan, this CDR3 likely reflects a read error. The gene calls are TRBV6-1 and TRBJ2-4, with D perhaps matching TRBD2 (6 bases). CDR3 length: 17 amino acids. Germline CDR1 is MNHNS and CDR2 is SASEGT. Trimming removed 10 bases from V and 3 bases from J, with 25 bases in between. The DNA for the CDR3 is TGTGCCACTCGTGGACGGAGGGTCCTGGTAGGCAAAAACATTCAGTACTTA. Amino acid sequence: CATRGRRVLVGKNIQYL.

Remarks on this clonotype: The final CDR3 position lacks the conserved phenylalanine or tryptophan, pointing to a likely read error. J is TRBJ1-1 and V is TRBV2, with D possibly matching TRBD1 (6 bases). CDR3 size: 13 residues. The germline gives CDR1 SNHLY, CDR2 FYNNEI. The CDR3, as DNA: TGTGCCAGCAGCGAGCAGGGGAACACTGATGCTTTCTAC. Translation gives CASSEQGNTDAFY.

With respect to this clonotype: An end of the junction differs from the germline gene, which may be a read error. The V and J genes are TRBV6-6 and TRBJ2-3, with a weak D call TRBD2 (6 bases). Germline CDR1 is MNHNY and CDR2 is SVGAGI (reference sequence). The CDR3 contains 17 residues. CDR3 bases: TGTTCCAGCAGTTCCACTTTAGACCGGGGAGGCCAGATAGGACAGTATTTT. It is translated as CSSSSTLDRGGQIGQYF.

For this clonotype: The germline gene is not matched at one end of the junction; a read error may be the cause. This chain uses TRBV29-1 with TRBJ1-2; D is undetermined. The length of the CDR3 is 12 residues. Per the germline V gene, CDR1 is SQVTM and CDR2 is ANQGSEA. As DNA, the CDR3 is TGTAGCGTTGTTCATTGGGGTGGCGGCTACGCCTTC. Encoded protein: CSVVHWGGGYAF.

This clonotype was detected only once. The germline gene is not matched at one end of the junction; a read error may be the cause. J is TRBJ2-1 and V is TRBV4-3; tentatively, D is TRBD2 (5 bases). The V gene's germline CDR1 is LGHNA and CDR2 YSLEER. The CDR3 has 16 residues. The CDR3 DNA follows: TGCGCCAGCAGCCAAGATGCGGGTAGCTCCAACAATAAGCAGTTCTTC. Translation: CASSQDAGSSNNKQFF.